The 20 T cell receptor beta chains listed next were all sequenced from one sample in a study of human T cells and chemical hapten exposure. Time point specified: patch test 2, 6 weeks after DPC sensitization. Sample treatment: therapeutic diphenylcyclopropenone sensitization with weekly scalp DPC. MiXCR, applied by TCRdb to the RACE reads, yields one record per CDR3 protein. The repertoire holds over 65,000 distinct CDR3 sequences, with roughly 10% as singletons. The sequenced sample was whole blood, obtained in connection with sensitization to the hapten diphenylcyclopropenone (DPC). The receptors were gathered from a young man with alopecia areata. Some clones in this sample may be carry-over from other donors' samples.

This clonotype was detected ten times or more. CDR3 loop: CASSYSFRGGAKNIQYF. DNA of the CDR3: TGTGCCAGCAGTTACTCGTTCCGCGGGGGAGCCAAAAACATTCAGTACTTC. V usage is TRBV6-5 and J usage is TRBJ2-4, with TRBD2 identical over 7 bases. This CDR3 has 17 residues. The junction had 5 bases not matched to a gene; V was cut back by 0 bases and J by 0 bases. CDR1 is MNHEY, CDR2 SVGAGI, per germline.

A few counts support this clonotype. Here the CDR3 reads CASSPLSGREQYV. CDR3 nucleotides: TGTGCCAGCTCACCGTTATCAGGGCGCGAGCAGTACGTC. J is TRBJ2-7 and V is TRBV18, with D possibly being TRBD1 (5 bases). The V end lost 3 bases, the J end lost 6 bases, and 12 bases lay between the germline ends. CDR1 is KGHSH, CDR2 LQKENI, per germline. CDR3 length: 13 residues.

This chain uses TRBV20-1 with TRBJ1-4; unclear D gene. The CDR3 is made up of 14 amino acids. V lost 0 bases and J 5 bases, leaving 10 bases between the germline ends. From germline, CDR1 is DFQATT and CDR2 SNEGSKA (reference sequence). The CDR3 loop is CSARDRVVNEKLFF. The CDR3 nucleotides are TGCAGTGCTAGAGATAGGGTAGTAAATGAAAAACTGTTTTTT.

Turning to this clonotype: This may be a read error, as it is one base from a much larger clone. The CDR3 carries no conserved terminal phenylalanine or tryptophan, so it likely arises from a read error. The V and J genes are TRBV6-1 and TRBJ2-5, with a weak D call TRBD2 (7 bases). This CDR3 region has 14 residues. V dropped 4 bases and J dropped 5 bases, with 14 bases sitting between them. CDR1 MNHNS and CDR2 SASEGT come from the germline V gene. The CDR3 sequence: CASSGRGGRETQYS. In nucleotides, the CDR3 is TGTGCCAGCAGTGGAAGGGGGGGCCGTGAGACCCAGTACTCC.

This chain links TRBV7-2 with TRBJ2-7; D gene ambiguous. CDR3 length: 14 residues. Between the trimmed V and J ends, which lost 2 bases and 0 bases, there was a span of 8 bases. Per the germline V gene, CDR1 is SGHTA and CDR2 is FQGNSA. The CDR3 is CASSLMVSSYEQYF. For the CDR3, the DNA is TGTGCCAGCAGCTTAATGGTGAGCTCCTACGAGCAGTACTTC.

In its sample, this clonotype was seen many times. This chain joins TRBV7-2 and TRBJ2-3; TRBD1 aligns across 8 bases. This CDR3 region has 15 residues. Germline CDR1 reads SGHTA; CDR2 reads FQGNSA. With V trimmed by 4 bases and J by 2 bases, 5 bases remained unmatched. The CDR3 reads CASSSYRGDTDTQYF. The CDR3 region has the DNA TGTGCCAGCAGCTCGTACAGGGGGGACACAGATACGCAGTATTTT. Filled out from reference TRBV7-2 and TRBJ2-3, the complete variable domain reads GAGVSQSPSNKVTEKGKDVELRCDPISGHTALYWYRQSLGQGLEFLIYFQGNSAPDKSGLPSDRFSAERTGGSVSTLTIQRTQQEDSAVYLCASSSYRGDTDTQYFGPGTRLTVL.

In this sample, this clonotype turned up a few times. The V gene is TRBV6-6, the J gene TRBJ1-2, with D perhaps TRBD1 (6 bases). The CDR3 spans 14 residues. Germline loops: CDR1 MNHNY, CDR2 SVGAGI (reference sequence). V lost 0 bases, J lost 7 bases, and 12 bases lay in between. In DNA, the CDR3 is TGTGCCAGCAGTTACTCGACAGGTGGTGCTGGCTACACCTTC. Protein: CASSYSTGGAGYTF.

This clonotype has a count of ten or more. The chain recombines TRBV18 with TRBJ2-1; the D gene is possibly TRBD1 (5 bases). V was trimmed by 1 base and J by 7 bases, leaving 11 bases between them. The germline CDR1 and CDR2 sequences are KGHSH and LQKENI. The CDR3 totals 14 residues. The CDR3 DNA reads as TGTGCCAGCTCACCACAGGGGTCAAGGAATGAGCAGTTCTTC. It codes for CASSPQGSRNEQFF.

This clonotype has just a few counts. This chain uses TRBV11-2 with TRBJ1-3; D possibly corresponds to TRBD1 (6 bases). Germline V gene data show CDR1 as SGHAT and CDR2 as FQNNGV. V was pared by 1 base and J by 2 bases, with 6 bases between. The CDR3 has 14 residues. The CDR3 region has the DNA TGTGCCAGCAGCTTAGGGACAGCTGGAAACACCATATATTTT. Translating gives CASSLGTAGNTIYF.

This chain links TRBV11-2 with TRBJ2-3; 8 bases match TRBD2. V lost 3 bases to trimming and J lost 8 bases; unmatched junction nucleotides: 4. Germline loops: CDR1 SGHAT, CDR2 FQNNGV. This CDR3 is built from 13 residues. The CDR3 loop reads CASSFGGAGTQYF. CDR3 DNA sequence: TGTGCCAGCAGCTTCGGGGGGGCCGGTACGCAGTATTTT.

The table lists this clonotype with many counts. This chain links TRBV7-9 with TRBJ1-1; 8 bases match TRBD1. The V and J ends lost 2 bases and 3 bases, in that order; junction bases with no gene match: 11. Germline loops: CDR1 SEHNR, CDR2 FQNEAQ (reference sequence). This CDR3 is 17 amino acids long. The CDR3 reads CASSLLGVRGLDTEAFF. Written as DNA, the CDR3 is TGTGCCAGCAGCTTACTAGGCGTCAGGGGGCTGGACACTGAAGCTTTCTTT.

This clonotype was found a few times. This sequence joins TRBV12-3 or TRBV12-4 and TRBJ1-1; 8 bases fit TRBD1. This CDR3 is 15 amino acids long. Losses at the gene ends were 5 bases for V and 5 bases for J; bases not matched to a gene: 10. The CDR3 reads CASSQWTGNMTEAFF. DNA of the CDR3: TGTGCCAGCAGTCAATGGACAGGGAATATGACTGAAGCTTTCTTT.

This clonotype has at least ten counts. The chain joins TRBV20-1 to TRBJ1-5, with TRBD1 matching 8 bases. The CDR3 is made up of 13 amino acids. CDR1 DFQATT and CDR2 SNEGSKA come from the germline V gene (reference sequence). As DNA, the CDR3 is TGCAGCGGATTACAGGGGGGCAATCAGCCCCAGCATTTT. Translated, it gives CSGLQGGNQPQHF.

The CDR3 nucleotides are TGTGCCAGCAGCTCAAGGGACAGGGAGTACGAGCAGTACGTC. Translation: CASSSRDREYEQYV. V gene TRBV5-6 combines with J gene TRBJ2-7; 9 bases are shared with TRBD1. The CDR3 sequence is 14 residues long. The germline gives CDR1 SGHDT, CDR2 YYEEEE. Trimming at V came to 3 bases and at J to 4 bases, leaving 5 bases not matched to a gene.

A few counts support this clonotype. The chain combines TRBV11-2 with TRBJ1-1, with a tentative D call TRBD1 (5 bases). Trimming removed 5 bases at V and 1 base at J, with 14 bases between. The germline V gene encodes CDR1 SGHAT and CDR2 FQNNGV. The CDR3 runs to 15 residues. In DNA, the CDR3 is TGTGCCAGCAGCCTGGGACGGGCTTCGAACACTGAAGCTTTCTTT. It encodes CASSLGRASNTEAFF.

This chain connects TRBV7-9 to TRBJ2-7; D is uncertain. V lost 3 bases to trimming and J lost 3 bases, with 9 bases between them. This CDR3 comprises 13 residues. Germline V gene data show CDR1 as SEHNR and CDR2 as FQNEAQ (reference sequence). This chain's CDR3 is CASSLDQYYEQYF. CDR3 bases: TGTGCCAGCAGCTTGGACCAATACTACGAGCAGTACTTC.

This clonotype was picked up many times. V and J are TRBV5-6 and TRBJ2-3; D not resolved. This CDR3 is 11 amino acids long. Trimming cost V 2 bases and J 5 bases, with 3 bases left between them. Germline V CDR1 and CDR2: SGHDT, YYEEEE. This chain's CDR3 is CASSLVDTQYF. CDR3 bases: TGTGCCAGCAGCTTAGTAGATACGCAGTATTTT.

This chain joins TRBV3-1 and TRBJ2-2; tentatively, D is TRBD1 (6 bases). Germline V lookup: CDR1 LGHDT, CDR2 YNNKEL (reference sequence). This CDR3 has 15 residues. The V gene lost 3 bases and the J gene lost 2 bases, with 10 bases spanning the gap. CDR3 loop: CASSQQGPNTGELFF. In nucleotides, the CDR3 is TGTGCCAGCAGCCAGCAGGGGCCAAACACCGGGGAGCTGTTTTTT. Full variable domain (outside the CDR3, taken from reference TRBV3-1 and TRBJ2-2): DTAVSQTPKYLVTQMGNDKSIKCEQNLGHDTMYWYKQDSKKFLKIMFSYNNKELIINETVPNRFSPKSPDKAHLNLHINSLELGDSAVYFCASSQQGPNTGELFFGEGSRLTVL.

In this sample, this clonotype turned up many times. The V and J genes are TRBV7-6 and TRBJ2-5, with 15 bases fitting TRBD2. J lost 5 bases, V lost 5 bases, and 15 bases had no gene match. Germline CDR1 is SGHVS and CDR2 is FNYEAQ. The CDR3 totals 19 residues. The CDR3 sequence is CASSPGLAGGLGLTETQYF. CDR3 in DNA: TGTGCCAGCAGCCCAGGACTAGCGGGGGGGCTTGGATTAACGGAGACCCAGTACTTC.

The sample holds a few counts of this clonotype. This rearrangement joins TRBV4-3 to TRBJ1-1; no definite D call. Per germline, CDR1 LGHNA and CDR2 YSLEER. This CDR3 region has 16 residues. The V end was cut by 0 bases, the J end by 1 base, with 12 bases between. The DNA for the CDR3 is TGCGCCAGCAGCCAAGAAGCTCGGCTGCCGAACACTGAAGCTTTCTTT. This translates into CASSQEARLPNTEAFF.